Shown below are 31 T cell receptor beta chains from a single sample sequenced in a study of blood T cells in healthy people across ages. A J-beta primer mix and a sample-barcoded 5' primer were used in a second PCR of about 7 to 12 cycles. MiXCR was run by TCRdb on the 5' RACE reads, yielding one entry per CDR3 protein. The table lists 1.5 million to 2 million distinct CDR3 sequences, about 39% of them singletons. Sequencing was done on a sample of blood. These receptors were collected from a human donor in good health.

The chain recombines TRBV7-3 with TRBJ2-1, with TRBD2 matching 9 bases. Looked up from germline, CDR1 is SGHTA and CDR2 is FQGTGA. This CDR3 is built from 20 residues. V dropped 4 bases and J dropped 0; count of bases not matched to a gene: 16. The CDR3 is CASSSREESSGASSYNEQFF. The CDR3 region has the DNA TGTGCCAGCAGCTCAAGGGAAGAGTCTAGCGGGGCTAGCTCCTACAATGAGCAGTTCTTC.

Turning to this clonotype: A junction boundary mismatches the germline segment, possibly from a read error. This rearrangement joins TRBV15 to TRBJ1-2; no firm D call. The CDR3 length is 14 residues. Germline loops: CDR1 LNHNV, CDR2 YYDKDF (reference sequence). In nucleotides, the CDR3 is TGTGTCACCAGCAATGCTAGGGAATACTATGGCTACACCTTC. Translated: CVTSNAREYYGYTF.

J is TRBJ1-2 and V is TRBV20-1; possibly TRBD1 for D (5 bases). The CDR3 sequence is 13 residues long. Trimming took 8 bases from V and 5 from J, leaving 18 bases between them. The germline V gene has CDR1 DFQATT and CDR2 SNEGSKA (reference sequence). CDR3 in amino acids: CSSLVGQPYGYTF. CDR3 in DNA: TGCAGTTCCCTGGTGGGGCAGCCTTATGGCTACACCTTC.

The V gene is TRBV21-1, the J gene TRBJ1-1. TRBV21-1 is described as a pseudogene. CDR3 length: 15 amino acids. The CDR3 sequence: CASSKEGQTNTEAFF. Here the CDR3 DNA reads TGTGCCAGCAGCAAAGAAGGGCAGACAAACACTGAAGCTTTCTTT.

The V and J genes are TRBV29-1 and TRBJ2-1, with D unresolved. The V gene's germline CDR1 is SQVTM and CDR2 ANQGSEA. This CDR3 spans 14 amino acids. V lost 2 bases and J lost 0, with 8 bases in between. CDR3 bases: TGCAGCGTTGAAACGGGTAGCTCCTACAATGAGCAGTTCTTC. Its protein product is CSVETGSSYNEQFF.

In nucleotides, the CDR3 is TGTGCCAGCAGCTTGGCTGCGGGACAGAGCTCCTACGAGCAGTACTTC. This sequence encodes CASSLAAGQSSYEQYF. The chain uses TRBV5-5 and TRBJ2-7; D is perhaps TRBD1 (7 bases). Germline V gene lookup returns CDR1 SGHKS and CDR2 YYEKEE (reference sequence). There are 16 residues in the CDR3. V lost 0 bases and J lost 0, with 13 bases in between.

The chain recombines TRBV6-6 with TRBJ2-5, with TRBD2 matching 8 bases. The CDR3 totals 14 residues. J was trimmed by 5 bases and V by 8 bases; bases with no gene match: 10. CDR1 and CDR2 (germline): MNHNY, SVGAGI (reference sequence). The CDR3 is CASGYGGAGETQYF. CDR3 nucleotide sequence: TGTGCCAGCGGCTACGGGGGGGCAGGGGAGACCCAGTACTTC.

This sequence joins TRBV20-1 and TRBJ1-2, with D uncertain. The CDR3 is 15 amino acids. Trimming left V 4 bases short and J 0 bases short, with 15 bases between. Germline-derived CDR1 and CDR2 are DFQATT and SNEGSKA (reference sequence). Written as DNA, the CDR3 is TGCAGTGCTACTACACCGGGCCCTTCTAACTATGGCTACACCTTC. It codes for CSATTPGPSNYGYTF.

This chain uses TRBV24-1 with TRBJ2-1; D possibly corresponds to TRBD1 (5 bases). The CDR3 runs to 14 residues. The germline V gene encodes CDR1 KGHDR and CDR2 SFDVKD. Trimming took off 3 bases at V and 4 bases at J, with 9 bases between the two ends. The CDR3 is CATSDTGDYNEQFF. The CDR3 nucleotides read TGTGCCACCAGTGATACAGGAGATTACAATGAGCAGTTCTTC.

There are a few counts of this clonotype. The DNA of the CDR3 is TGCGCCAGCAGCTTAAGGACAGCGGAGTACCAAGAGACCCAGTACTTC. Protein sequence: CASSLRTAEYQETQYF. V and J are TRBV5-1 and TRBJ2-5; the D gene is possibly TRBD1 (6 bases). The CDR3 is 16 residues long. The germline gives CDR1 SGHRS, CDR2 YFSETQ. Deletions cut 2 bases from V and 0 bases from J, with 14 bases between.

The chain has TRBV7-2 and TRBJ1-2; the D gene is possibly TRBD1 (6 bases). Germline values: CDR1 SGHTA, CDR2 FQGNSA. Trimming cost V 5 bases and J 4 bases, with 20 bases left between them. The CDR3 runs to 16 residues. This chain's CDR3 is CASSRASGGQIYGYTF. CDR3 bases: TGTGCCAGCAGCCGCGCCAGCGGAGGACAGATCTATGGCTACACCTTC.

V usage is TRBV5-5 and J usage is TRBJ2-3; possible D gene TRBD2, 6 bases. Trimming took off 4 bases at V and 7 bases at J, with 19 bases between the two ends. The CDR3 length is 15 residues. The germline V gene has CDR1 SGHKS and CDR2 YYEKEE (reference sequence). The CDR3 sequence: CASSPGLLARNTQYF. The DNA of the CDR3 is TGTGCCAGCAGCCCGGGACTCCTCGCGAGGAATACGCAGTATTTT.

Concerning this clonotype: An end of the junction differs from the germline gene, which may be a read error. V usage is TRBV6-1 and J usage is TRBJ2-1; tentative D call: TRBD1 (6 bases). Per germline, CDR1 MNHNS and CDR2 SASEGT. The CDR3 consists of 17 residues. The CDR3 spells CVSSNRASVGFGDEQFF. The DNA for the CDR3 is TGTGTCAGCTCAAACAGGGCGTCGGTGGGTTTTGGGGATGAGCAGTTCTTC.

This clonotype occurred a few times. CDR3 region: CASSVTSGGVPDTQYF. The CDR3 DNA is TGTGCCAGCAGCGTCACTAGCGGGGGGGTTCCAGATACGCAGTATTTT. This chain links TRBV11-2 with TRBJ2-3, with 13 nucleotides matching TRBD2. The CDR3 covers 16 residues. V gave up 5 bases and J gave up 4 bases; unmatched junction bases: 6. Germline CDR1 SGHAT, CDR2 FQNNGV.

The rearrangement uses TRBV20-1 and TRBJ1-1; TRBD1 might be the D (5 bases). Trimming left V 2 bases short and J 8 bases short, with 15 bases between. The V gene's germline CDR1 is DFQATT and CDR2 SNEGSKA (reference sequence). This CDR3 has 13 residues. The CDR3 region has the DNA TGCAGTGCTAGAAAGGGAGGCAGGGAGGAAGCTTTCTTT. Residues: CSARKGGREEAFF.

This clonotype was found a few times. The chain carries TRBV4-1 and TRBJ2-3; tentative D call: TRBD2 (6 bases). V lost 3 bases, J lost 3 bases, and 13 bases lay in between. Germline V gene sequence: CDR1 MGHRA, CDR2 YSYEKL. CDR3 length equals 15 residues. The CDR3 bases are TGCGCCAGCAGCCAGCGCGAGGCGGGGACAGATACGCAGTATTTT. This codes for CASSQREAGTDTQYF.

The chain links TRBV5-6 to TRBJ2-1, with 12 bases that match TRBD2. Unmatched junction bases numbered 7, after V lost 4 bases and J lost 5 bases. The CDR3 consists of 16 residues. Per germline, CDR1 SGHDT and CDR2 YYEEEE. The CDR3 DNA is TGTGCCAGCAGCATGCTAGCGGGGGGGCCAAACAATGAGCAGTTCTTC. It is translated as CASSMLAGGPNNEQFF. Supplemented by reference TRBV5-6 and TRBJ2-1, the full variable domain reads DAGVTQSPTHLIKTRGQQVTLRCSPKSGHDTVSWYQQALGQGPQFIFQYYEEEERQRGNFPDRFSGHQFPNYSSELNVNALLLGDSALYLCASSMLAGGPNNEQFFGPGTRLTVL.

This clonotype was counted a few times. V is TRBV6-5 and J is TRBJ2-3; 9 bases line up with TRBD1. V was pared by 7 bases and J by 7 bases, with 12 bases of the junction left unmatched. CDR1 and CDR2 from the germline V gene are MNHEY and SVGAGI. There are 15 residues in the CDR3. The chain's CDR3 is CASKRDRVISYTQYF. CDR3 nucleotides: TGTGCCAGCAAACGGGACAGGGTCATATCTTATACGCAGTATTTT.

V and J are TRBV29-1 and TRBJ2-2, with D perhaps assigned TRBD1 or TRBD2 (5 bases each). Germline assignment: CDR1 SQVTM and CDR2 ANQGSEA. V shed 7 bases and J shed 7 bases, with 16 bases lying between them. The CDR3 is 13 residues long. Here the CDR3 DNA reads TGCAGCGGAGGGGAAAGGTCGGGCGGGGAGCTGTTTTTT. This codes for CSGGERSGGELFF.

Ten or more counts support this clonotype. V is TRBV27 and J is TRBJ2-5; a weak D match, TRBD2 (5 bases). The CDR3 sequence is 16 residues long. Between the trimmed V and J ends, which lost 5 bases and 7 bases, there was a span of 23 bases. Germline V lookup: CDR1 MNHEY, CDR2 SMNVEV (reference sequence). The CDR3 spells CASSPRFGLALATQYF. The CDR3 DNA is TGTGCCAGCAGTCCGAGGTTTGGTCTAGCCCTTGCGACCCAGTACTTC.

This chain joins TRBV4-2 and TRBJ2-7; TRBD1 aligns across 9 bases. V shed 0 bases, J shed 7 bases, and the junction held 13 bases outside the gene matches. Germline CDR1 LGHNA, CDR2 YNFKEQ. The CDR3 is 17 amino acids. This chain's CDR3 is CASSQEVKGQGPREQYF. In nucleotides, the CDR3 is TGTGCCAGCAGCCAAGAGGTTAAGGGACAGGGTCCGCGGGAGCAGTACTTC.

Only a few counts were recorded for this clonotype. V usage is TRBV7-2 and J usage is TRBJ2-1, with 11 bases aligning to TRBD2. After removal of 2 bases from V and 7 bases from J, the junction contained 10 bases not matched to a gene. The CDR3 loop spans 17 amino acids. Germline assignment: CDR1 SGHTA and CDR2 FQGNSA. This CDR3 is CASSLIFSGGATNEQFF. The DNA for the CDR3 is TGTGCCAGCAGCTTAATTTTTAGCGGGGGGGCCACAAATGAGCAGTTCTTC.

This clonotype occurred a few times. This chain joins TRBV6-6 and TRBJ2-3, with TRBD2 matching over 9 bases. J gave up 6 bases and V 2 bases, and 6 bases lay outside the gene matches. The germline V gene has CDR1 MNHNY and CDR2 SVGAGI (reference sequence). The CDR3 extends over 15 amino acids. This chain's CDR3 is CASSYRGLAADTQYF. CDR3 bases: TGTGCCAGCAGTTACAGGGGACTAGCTGCCGATACGCAGTATTTT.

V and J are TRBV29-1 and TRBJ2-4; the D gene is possibly TRBD2 (7 bases). V was shortened by 7 bases and J by 3 bases, with 16 bases between the two germline ends. This CDR3 comprises 14 residues. Per germline, CDR1 SQVTM and CDR2 ANQGSEA. The DNA for the CDR3 is TGCAGCGCGGAGGGGGGGGTCGGCAAAAACATTCAGTACTTC. Its protein product is CSAEGGVGKNIQYF.

This clonotype was recorded many times. The chain is built from TRBV12-3 or TRBV12-4 and TRBJ2-3; D unresolved. The length of the CDR3 is 11 residues. The germline V and J ends were trimmed by 7 bases and 4 bases, with 6 bases remaining between them. CDR3 amino acids: CASTNSDTQYF. The CDR3 DNA follows: TGTGCCAGCACCAACTCAGATACGCAGTATTTT.

This clonotype was recorded a few times. The V gene is TRBV5-6, the J gene TRBJ2-1, with a tentative D call TRBD1 (5 bases). The germline V gene has CDR1 SGHDT and CDR2 YYEEEE. Trimming took off 4 bases at V and 5 bases at J, with 16 bases between the two ends. The CDR3 is made up of 15 amino acids. CDR3 DNA sequence: TGTGCCAGCAGCCCGGACGCTGGGGCTAACAATGAGCAGTTCTTC. Translated, it gives CASSPDAGANNEQFF.

The chain uses TRBV2 and TRBJ2-4, with TRBD1 identical over 7 bases. The J call may be in error: the DNA end matches TRBJ2-7 better. The CDR3 totals 13 residues. Germline values: CDR1 SNHLY, CDR2 FYNNEI. Here the CDR3 reads CASGNDREYEQYF. CDR3 in DNA: TGTGCCAGCGGGAATGACAGGGAGTACGAGCAGTACTTC.

The chain's CDR3 is CSAPTGGDTQYF. The CDR3 DNA is TGCAGTGCTCCAACAGGGGGAGATACGCAGTATTTT. The rearrangement uses TRBV20-1 and TRBJ2-3; 8 nucleotides line up with TRBD1. The V segment lost 5 bases and the J segment 5 bases; nucleotides outside the gene matches: 3. Germline CDR1 DFQATT, CDR2 SNEGSKA (reference sequence). The CDR3 covers 12 residues.

This chain joins TRBV5-1 and TRBJ1-5, with 7 positions matching TRBD1. The CDR3 has 15 residues. The germline V gene has CDR1 SGHRS and CDR2 YFSETQ. With V trimmed by 4 bases and J by 2 bases, 6 bases remained unmatched. The CDR3 sequence: CASSTGTVGNQPQHF. CDR3 DNA sequence: TGCGCCAGCAGCACCGGGACAGTTGGCAATCAGCCCCAGCATTTT.

The chain employs TRBV15 and TRBJ2-2, with D perhaps being TRBD1 or TRBD2 (6 bases each). The germline V and J ends were trimmed by 0 bases and 5 bases, with 16 bases remaining between them. The CDR3 is made up of 17 amino acids. The germline gives CDR1 LNHNV, CDR2 YYDKDF (reference sequence). The CDR3 reads CATSRDLKGGGTGELFF. The CDR3 nucleotides read TGTGCCACCAGCAGAGATCTAAAGGGGGGCGGTACCGGGGAGCTGTTTTTT.

The chain links TRBV2 to TRBJ1-1; TRBD1 matches at 8 bases. Losses at the gene ends were 6 bases for V and 6 bases for J; bases not matched to a gene: 3. This CDR3 contains 12 residues. The germline CDR1 and CDR2 sequences are SNHLY and FYNNEI. The chain's CDR3 is CASRGQEPEAFF. CDR3 sequence (DNA): TGTGCCAGCAGGGGACAGGAACCTGAAGCTTTCTTT.